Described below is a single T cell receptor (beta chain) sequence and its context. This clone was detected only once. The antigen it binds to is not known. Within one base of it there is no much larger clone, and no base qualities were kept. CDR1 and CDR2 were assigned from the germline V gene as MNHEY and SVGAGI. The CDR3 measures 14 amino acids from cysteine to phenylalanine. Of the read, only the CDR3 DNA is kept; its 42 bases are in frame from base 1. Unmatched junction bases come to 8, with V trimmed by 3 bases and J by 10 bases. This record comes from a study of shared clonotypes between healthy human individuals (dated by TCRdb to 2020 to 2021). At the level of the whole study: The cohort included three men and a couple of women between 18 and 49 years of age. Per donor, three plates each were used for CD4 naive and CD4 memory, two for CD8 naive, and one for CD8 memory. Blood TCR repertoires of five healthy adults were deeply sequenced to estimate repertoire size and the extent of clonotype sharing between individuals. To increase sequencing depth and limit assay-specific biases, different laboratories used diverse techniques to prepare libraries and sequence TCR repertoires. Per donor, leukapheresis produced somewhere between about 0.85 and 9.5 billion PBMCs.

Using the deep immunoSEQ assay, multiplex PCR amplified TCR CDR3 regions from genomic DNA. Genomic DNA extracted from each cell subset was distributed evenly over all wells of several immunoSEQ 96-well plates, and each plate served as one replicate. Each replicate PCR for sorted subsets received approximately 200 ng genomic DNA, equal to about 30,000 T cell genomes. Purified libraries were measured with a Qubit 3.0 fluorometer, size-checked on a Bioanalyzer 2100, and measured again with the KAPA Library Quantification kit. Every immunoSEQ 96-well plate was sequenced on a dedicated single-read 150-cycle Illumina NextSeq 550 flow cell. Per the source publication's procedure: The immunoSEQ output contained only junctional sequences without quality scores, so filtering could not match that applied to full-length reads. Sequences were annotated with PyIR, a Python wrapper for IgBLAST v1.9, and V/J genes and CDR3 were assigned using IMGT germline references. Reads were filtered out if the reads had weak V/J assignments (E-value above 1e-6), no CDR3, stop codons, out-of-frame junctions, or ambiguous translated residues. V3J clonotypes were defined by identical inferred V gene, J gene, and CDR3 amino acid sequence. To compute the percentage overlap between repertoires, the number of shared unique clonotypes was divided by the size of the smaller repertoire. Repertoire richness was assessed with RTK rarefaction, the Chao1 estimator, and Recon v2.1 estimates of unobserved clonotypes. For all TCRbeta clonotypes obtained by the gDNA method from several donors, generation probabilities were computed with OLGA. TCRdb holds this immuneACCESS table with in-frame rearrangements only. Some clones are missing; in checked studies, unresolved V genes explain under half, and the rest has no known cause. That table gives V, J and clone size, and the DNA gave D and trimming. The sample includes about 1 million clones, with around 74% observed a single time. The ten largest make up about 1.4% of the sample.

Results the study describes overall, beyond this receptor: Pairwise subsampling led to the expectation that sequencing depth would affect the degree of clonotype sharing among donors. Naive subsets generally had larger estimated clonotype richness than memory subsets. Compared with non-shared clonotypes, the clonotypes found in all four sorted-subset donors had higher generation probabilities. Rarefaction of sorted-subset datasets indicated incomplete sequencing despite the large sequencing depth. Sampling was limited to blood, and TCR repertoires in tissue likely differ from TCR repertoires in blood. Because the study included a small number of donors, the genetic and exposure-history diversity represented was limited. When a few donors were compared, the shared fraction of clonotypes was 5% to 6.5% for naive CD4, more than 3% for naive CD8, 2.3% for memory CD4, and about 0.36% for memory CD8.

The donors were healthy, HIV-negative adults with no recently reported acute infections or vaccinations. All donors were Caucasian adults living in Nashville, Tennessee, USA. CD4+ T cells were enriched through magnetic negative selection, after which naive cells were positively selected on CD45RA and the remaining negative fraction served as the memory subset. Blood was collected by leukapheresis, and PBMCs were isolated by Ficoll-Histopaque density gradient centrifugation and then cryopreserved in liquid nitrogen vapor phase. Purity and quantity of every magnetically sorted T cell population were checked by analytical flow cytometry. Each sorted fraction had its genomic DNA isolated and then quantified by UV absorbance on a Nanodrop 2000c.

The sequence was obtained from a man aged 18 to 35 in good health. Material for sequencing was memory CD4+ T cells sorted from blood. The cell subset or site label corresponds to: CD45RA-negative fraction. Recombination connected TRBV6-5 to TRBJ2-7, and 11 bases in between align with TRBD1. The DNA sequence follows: TGTGCCAGCAGTTATCCCGGGACAGGGGGAAATCAGTACTTC. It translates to CASSYPGTGGNQYF.